This T cell receptor beta chain emerged from a study of T cells in localized non-small cell lung cancer. TCRdb keeps only in-frame clones here, not all; method: immunoSEQ multiplex PCR. The sample has 960 or so clones; roughly 34% are singletons. By share, this clone ranks as medium-sized (0.01 to 0.1%). This CDR3 has 18 amino acids. V dropped 0 bases and J dropped 2; count of bases not matched to a gene: 10. CDR1 MNHGY and CDR2 SAAAGT come from the germline V gene. Sample: normal lung tissue next to the tumor, taken before any cancer treatment. The rearrangement links TRBV6-8 to TRBJ1-5, with 7 bases aligning to TRBD1. This receptor was obtained from a male donor at least 60 years old with stage II squamous cell lung carcinoma. CDR3 DNA sequence: TGTGCCAGCAGTTACTCGCCCATTGACAGGGTAGGCAATCAGCCCCAGCATTTT. As protein: CASSYSPIDRVGNQPQHF.